This T cell receptor beta chain was retrieved from a study of T cells in Graves' hyperthyroidism and ophthalmopathy. Study-level points and caveats: Ophthalmopathy was told apart from stable hyperthyroidism by a 13 V-J model. Most thyroid clonotypes expanded above 0.001 were also detected in blood.

This clonotype was counted between two and nine times. Antigen specificity is unknown. Germline V lookup: CDR1 DFQATT, CDR2 SNEGSKA (reference sequence). V lost 3 bases and J lost 1, with 16 bases in between. CDR3 length: 16 residues. From RNA transcripts, TCR beta CDR3 regions were amplified. The primer set for the first-round RT-PCR of the TCR CDR3 was HTBI. One entry per CDR3 protein, called by TCRdb with MiXCR from the multiplex PCR reads. The repertoire holds 360,000 or so distinct CDR3 sequences, with about 15% as singletons. The TCR originated in a woman in her sixties with Graves' ophthalmopathy. Sequencing used blood. The chain links TRBV20-1 to TRBJ2-1, with a weak D call TRBD1 (5 bases). The CDR3, as DNA: TGCAGTGCTAGGGGCTCAGGTAGGGGTTCCTACAATGAGCAGTTCTTC. Translation gives CSARGSGRGSYNEQFF.